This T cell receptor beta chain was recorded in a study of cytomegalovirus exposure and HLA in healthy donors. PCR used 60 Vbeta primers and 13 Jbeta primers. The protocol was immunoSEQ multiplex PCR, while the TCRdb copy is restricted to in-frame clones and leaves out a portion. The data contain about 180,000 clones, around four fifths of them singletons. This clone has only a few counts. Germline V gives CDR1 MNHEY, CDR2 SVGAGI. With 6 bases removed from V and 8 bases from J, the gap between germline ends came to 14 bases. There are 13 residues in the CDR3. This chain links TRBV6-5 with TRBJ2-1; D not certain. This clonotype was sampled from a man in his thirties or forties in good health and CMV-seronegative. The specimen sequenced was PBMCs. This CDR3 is CASSNPSPYEQFF. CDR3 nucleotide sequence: TGTGCCAGCAGCAACCCGAGCCCCTATGAGCAGTTCTTC.